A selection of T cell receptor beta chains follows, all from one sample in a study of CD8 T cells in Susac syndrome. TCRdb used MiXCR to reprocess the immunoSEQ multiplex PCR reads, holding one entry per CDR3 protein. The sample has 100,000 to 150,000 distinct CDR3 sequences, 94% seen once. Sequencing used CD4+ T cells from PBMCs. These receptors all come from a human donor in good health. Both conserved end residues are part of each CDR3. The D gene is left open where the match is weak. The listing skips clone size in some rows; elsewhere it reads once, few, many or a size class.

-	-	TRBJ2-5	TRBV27	TGTGCCAGCAGTTCCAGACTGGGGGAAGAGACCCAGTACTTC	CASSSRLGEETQYF
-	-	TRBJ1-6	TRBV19	TGTGCCAGTAGTCTAACGAGCGGGGTTAATTCACCCCTCCACTTT	CASSLTSGVNSPLHF
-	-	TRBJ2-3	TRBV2	TGTGCCGTCGAACGGGAGACCGATACGCAGTATTTT	CAVERETDTQYF
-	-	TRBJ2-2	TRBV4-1	TGCGCCAGCAGCCAAGAAATCGGGGAGCTGTTTTTT	CASSQEIGELFF
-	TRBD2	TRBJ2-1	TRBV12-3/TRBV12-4	TGTGCCAGCAGTGCGACTAGCGGGGACAATGAGCAGTTCTTC	CASSATSGDNEQFF
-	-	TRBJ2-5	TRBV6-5	TGTGCCAGCAGTTACTCATATGCGGGGTCGGGGACCCAGTACTTC	CASSYSYAGSGTQYF
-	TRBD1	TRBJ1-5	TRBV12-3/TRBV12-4	TGTGCCAGCAACCACGGGACAGCAAATCAGCCCCAGCATTTT	CASNHGTANQPQHF
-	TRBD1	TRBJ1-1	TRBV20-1	TGCAGCCCAATGGGACAGCCCACTGAAGCTTTCTTT	CSPMGQPTEAFF
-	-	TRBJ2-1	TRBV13	TGTGCCAGCAGCTTTTACTCCAGCTCCTACAATGAGCAGTTCTTC	CASSFYSSSYNEQFF
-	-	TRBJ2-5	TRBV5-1	TGCGCCAGCAGCCCCCAGGCCAGGGGCGGAGAGACCCAGTACTTC	CASSPQARGGETQYF
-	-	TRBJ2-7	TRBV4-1	TGCGCCAGCAGCCAAGATAGTACAGGGTACCGGGGGGAGCAGTACTTC	CASSQDSTGYRGEQYF
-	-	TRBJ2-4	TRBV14	TGTGCCAGCAGCCAGGCCCCTGTAGCCAAAAACATTCAGTACTTC	CASSQAPVAKNIQYF
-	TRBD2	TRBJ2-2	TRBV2	TGTGCCAGCGAAGGACTAGCGGGAAACGCCGGGGAGCTGTTTTTT	CASEGLAGNAGELFF
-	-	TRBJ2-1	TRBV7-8	TGTGCCAGCGGGGAGGAGCCTCCGGGGCAGTTCTTC	CASGEEPPGQFF
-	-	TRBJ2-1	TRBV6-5	TGTGCCAGCAAGGAATCTTTCTCCTACAATGAGCAGTTCTTC	CASKESFSYNEQFF
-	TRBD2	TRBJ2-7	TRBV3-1	TGTGCCAGCAGTCTTCTAGCGGGAGTCTACGAGCAGTACTTC	CASSLLAGVYEQYF
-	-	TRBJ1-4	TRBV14	TGTGCCAGCAGCCCCTGGGGGGCTAACAATGAAAAACTGTTTTTT	CASSPWGANNEKLFF
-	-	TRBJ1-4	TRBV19	TGTGCCAGTACCCCAAGGGGGATTCGTGAAAAACTGTTTTTT	CASTPRGIREKLFF
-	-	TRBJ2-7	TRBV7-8	TGTGCCAGCAGCATCAACGGAGACCTATACGAGCAGTACTTC	CASSINGDLYEQYF
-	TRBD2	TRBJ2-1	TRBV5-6	TGTGCCAGCAGCTTGGCCTCTCTAGCGGATTACAATGAGCAGTTCTTC	CASSLASLADYNEQFF
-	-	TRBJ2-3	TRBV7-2	TGTGCCAGCAGCTTTGTTCAGGGACCCACAGATACGCAGTATTTT	CASSFVQGPTDTQYF
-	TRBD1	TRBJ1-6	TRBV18	TGTGCCAGCTCACCTGGGACAGCAAATTCACCCCTCCACTTT	CASSPGTANSPLHF
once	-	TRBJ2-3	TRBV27	TGTGCCTCGGGGAGACGAGGGGGAGCAGGGCCCACCACAGATACGCAGTATTTT	CASGRRGGAGPTTDTQYF
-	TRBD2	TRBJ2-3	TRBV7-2	TGTGCCAGCAGCTTAGTCAGCGGGAGATATGGAGATACGCAGTATTTT	CASSLVSGRYGDTQYF
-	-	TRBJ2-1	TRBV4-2	TGTGCCAGCAGCCAAGATCGGGGTATTACGGATGAGCAGTTCTTC	CASSQDRGITDEQFF
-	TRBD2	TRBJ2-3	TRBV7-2	TGTGCCAGCAGAAAGCGGGAGGGGAGCACAGATACGCAGTATTTT	CASRKREGSTDTQYF
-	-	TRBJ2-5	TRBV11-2	TGTGCCAGCAGCTTATTTGCGGAGACCCAGTACTTC	CASSLFAETQYF
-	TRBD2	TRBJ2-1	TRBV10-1	TGCGCCAGCAGTGAGTCGACTAGCGGGACGACCGGGGTGTTCTTC	CASSESTSGTTGVFF
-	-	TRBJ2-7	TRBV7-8	TGTGCCAGCAGCCCTTATATTGGGGGTACCTACGAGCAGTACTTC	CASSPYIGGTYEQYF
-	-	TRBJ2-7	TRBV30	TGTGCCTGGAGGTCTTGGGGGGTTTCGGGGGAGCAGTACTTC	CAWRSWGVSGEQYF
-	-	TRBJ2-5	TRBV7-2	TGTGCCAGCAGCTTAATGGGGGGAGAGACCCAGTACTTC	CASSLMGGETQYF
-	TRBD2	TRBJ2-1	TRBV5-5	TGTGCCAGCAGCTTACTAGCGGGAGGGCCGGAGTTCTTC	CASSLLAGGPEFF
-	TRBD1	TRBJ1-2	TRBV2	TGTGCCAGCAGTGCGACAGGGAATGGCTACACCTTC	CASSATGNGYTF
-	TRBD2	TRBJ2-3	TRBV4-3	TGCGCCAGCAGCCAAGATCTAGCGGGGGTAGGAGATACGCAGTATTTT	CASSQDLAGVGDTQYF
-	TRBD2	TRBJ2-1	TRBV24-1	TGTGCCACCAGTGGGGGAATAGCGGGGCACAATGAGCAGTTCTTC	CATSGGIAGHNEQFF
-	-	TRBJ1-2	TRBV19	TGTGCCAGTAGTATGAGTATCGGGCAGCTCAAGGAGGGCTACACCTTC	CASSMSIGQLKEGYTF
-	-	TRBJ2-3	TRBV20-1	TGCAGTGCTAGAGATTATCCTACGCAGTATTTT	CSARDYPTQYF
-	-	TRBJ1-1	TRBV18	TGTGCCAGCTCACCATTAAACGGTGTGCCTATTGGTAACACTGAAGCTTTCTTT	CASSPLNGVPIGNTEAFF
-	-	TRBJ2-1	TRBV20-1	TGCAGTGCTAGCGAGGGCCCCTACAATGAGCAGTTCTTC	CSASEGPYNEQFF
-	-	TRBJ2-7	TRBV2	TGTGCCAGCAGTGGAAGAAACGAGCAGTACTTC	CASSGRNEQYF
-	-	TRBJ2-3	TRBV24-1	TGTGCCACCAGTGACTCTCTCCCCGGCAGCGGGCCCACAGATACGCAGTATTTT	CATSDSLPGSGPTDTQYF
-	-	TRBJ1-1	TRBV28	TGTGCCAGCAGACCGGGGGTCGGGGGCCGTGAAGCTTTCTTT	CASRPGVGGREAFF
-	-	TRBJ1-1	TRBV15	TGTGCCACCAGCAAGTCTACGAACACTGAAGCTTTCTTT	CATSKSTNTEAFF
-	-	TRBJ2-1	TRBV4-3	TGCGCCAGCAGCCCGAATCAGCCGGGACTTAGGAATGAGCAGTTCTTC	CASSPNQPGLRNEQFF
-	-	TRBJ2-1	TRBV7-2	TGTGCCAGCAGCTCTCACCCACACAATGAGCAGTTCTTC	CASSSHPHNEQFF
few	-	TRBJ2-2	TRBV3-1	TGTGCCAGCAGCCAAAGTACCGGGGAGCTGTTTTTT	CASSQSTGELFF
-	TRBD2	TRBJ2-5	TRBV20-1	TGCAGTGCTAGAGTCCCTAGCGGCAAAGAGACCCAGTACTTC	CSARVPSGKETQYF
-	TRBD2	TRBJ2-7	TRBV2	TGTGCCAGCAGTGGTTGGACTAGCGGGCTTCAAAGTCGGGACGAGCAGTACTTC	CASSGWTSGLQSRDEQYF
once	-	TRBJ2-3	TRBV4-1	TGCGCCAGCAGCCAAGAACCGGGCGGCAGCACAGATACGCAGTATTTT	CASSQEPGGSTDTQYF